A single sample is the source of the 10 T cell receptor beta chains below, sequenced in a study of blood T cells in healthy people across ages. A second PCR of roughly 6 to 12 cycles used a sample-barcoded 5' primer and a J-beta primer mix. One entry per CDR3 protein, called by TCRdb with MiXCR from the 5' RACE reads. The data contain about a million distinct CDR3 sequences, around 48% of them singletons. The sample consisted of blood. All receptors come from a man aged 25 to 45 in good health.

V is TRBV4-2 and J is TRBJ1-2; weak D call: TRBD1 (6 bases). CDR3 length: 16 residues. Trimming left V 0 bases short and J 3 bases short, with 14 bases between. Per the germline V gene, CDR1 is LGHNA and CDR2 is YNFKEQ. CDR3 sequence reads: CASSQDLGGAYYGYTF. The CDR3 DNA sequence: TGTGCCAGCAGCCAAGACCTAGGGGGGGCTTACTATGGCTACACCTTC.

J is TRBJ1-6 and V is TRBV10-3; no clear D. The CDR3 has 14 residues. V shed 9 bases and J shed 7 bases, with 16 bases lying between them. Germline V gene data show CDR1 as ENHRY and CDR2 as SYGVKD. CDR3 amino acids: CAIGIPGANSPLHF. The CDR3 nucleotides read TGTGCCATTGGAATCCCGGGAGCAAATTCACCCCTCCACTTT.

This chain connects TRBV20-1 to TRBJ2-7; 12 nucleotides agree with TRBD1. Germline trimming cut 2 bases from V and 6 bases from J; bases unmatched to any gene: 5. This CDR3 is built from 14 residues. Looked up from germline, CDR1 is DFQATT and CDR2 is SNEGSKA (reference sequence). The CDR3: CSARHRDRGREQYF. The CDR3, as DNA: TGCAGTGCTAGACATAGGGACAGGGGGCGCGAGCAGTACTTC.

This chain links TRBV29-1 with TRBJ2-1; D assignment may be TRBD1 or TRBD2 (5 bases each). The germline gives CDR1 SQVTM, CDR2 ANQGSEA. The CDR3 loop spans 15 amino acids. The ends were cut back, 0 bases at V and 6 bases at J, with 15 bases in the middle. Here the CDR3 reads CSVEDRRGAVNEQFF. The DNA for the CDR3 is TGCAGCGTTGAAGATCGTCGAGGGGCAGTCAATGAGCAGTTCTTC.

This clonotype was counted only a few times. This chain joins TRBV6-1 and TRBJ1-2, with 7 bases identical to TRBD1. Germline CDR1 and CDR2: MNHNS and SASEGT. The CDR3 spans 15 residues. Trimming cost V 6 bases and J 2 bases; bases outside gene matches: 9. CDR3 DNA sequence: TGTGCCAGCAGCCAAAGGGGACAGACAAACTATGGCTACACCTTC. It is translated as CASSQRGQTNYGYTF.

The rearrangement joins TRBV5-1 to TRBJ2-5; tentatively, D is TRBD1 (5 bases). V lost 2 bases to trimming and J lost 4 bases, with 12 bases between them. This CDR3 comprises 14 residues. CDR1 is SGHRS and CDR2 is YFSETQ in the germline V gene. The chain's CDR3 is CASSFDSSAETQYF. The CDR3 nucleotides read TGCGCCAGCAGCTTCGACAGCTCAGCAGAGACCCAGTACTTC.

The V call is TRBV10-2, the J call TRBJ1-2; tentatively, D is TRBD1 (5 bases). Germline V gene sequence: CDR1 WSHSY, CDR2 SAAADI. V shed 8 bases and J shed 1 base, with 14 bases lying between them. The CDR3 runs to 14 residues. CDR3 residues: CASSPGPHNYGYTF. DNA for the CDR3: TGCGCCAGCTCCCCGGGACCGCATAACTATGGCTACACCTTC.

Only a few counts were recorded for this clonotype. V and J are TRBV25-1 and TRBJ1-2, with D perhaps TRBD1 (5 bases). Between the trimmed V and J ends, which lost 4 bases and 11 bases, there was a span of 14 bases. Per the germline V gene, CDR1 is MGHDK and CDR2 is SYGVNS. The CDR3 length is 12 residues. CDR3: CASSARVGWYTF. The CDR3 DNA reads TGTGCCAGCAGTGCCAGGGTGGGGTGGTACACCTTC.

The chain joins TRBV3-1 to TRBJ2-2; D is possibly TRBD2 (6 bases). The CDR3 has 14 residues. CDR1 is LGHDT, CDR2 YNNKEL, per germline (reference sequence). V lost 3 bases and J lost 6, with 11 bases in between. CDR3 sequence (DNA): TGTGCCAGCAGCCATGTAGCGGTCCCCGGGGAGCTGTTTTTT. This translates into CASSHVAVPGELFF.

The genes are TRBV21-1 and TRBJ2-3; TRBD1, the table's D call, was not compared with the DNA. TRBV21-1 is given as a pseudogene. The CDR3 has 16 residues. This CDR3 is CASSLSHTSSTDTQYF. The CDR3 DNA reads as TGTGCCAGCAGCCTGTCACACACGTCCAGCACAGATACGCAGTATTTT.